Below, 32 T cell receptor beta chains from the same sample are listed, as sequenced in a study of human T cells and chemical hapten exposure. Regarding time point: healthy volunteer bleed at 6 weeks. It was from unfractionated whole blood that total RNA was extracted. Each CDR3 protein is one row after TCRdb ran MiXCR on the RACE reads. In the table there are about 77,000 distinct CDR3 sequences, 8.6% of which are singletons. The sequencing sample was made of whole blood. Receptors were obtained from a female donor in good health. Some clones in this sample may be carry-over from other donors' samples.

This chain connects TRBV7-8 to TRBJ2-3; TRBD1 agrees at 7 bases. Germline CDR1 and CDR2: SGHVS and FQNEAQ. The CDR3 runs 19 residues. Trimming removed 5 bases from V and 0 bases from J; junction bases left unmatched: 17. The CDR3 here is CASSVDRWPSTLSTDTQYF. In DNA form, the CDR3 reads TGTGCCAGCAGCGTGGACAGGTGGCCCTCTACCCTTAGCACAGATACGCAGTATTTT.

This clonotype was picked up many times. V and J are TRBV6-2 or TRBV6-3 and TRBJ2-7; no clear D. The CDR3 contains 15 residues. V was trimmed by 1 base and J by 3 bases, leaving 13 bases between them. CDR1 is MNHEY, CDR2 SVGEGT, per germline. CDR3 sequence reads: CASSYFASSRYEQYF. CDR3 coding DNA: TGTGCCAGCAGTTACTTTGCTAGTTCGCGCTACGAGCAGTACTTC.

The table lists this clonotype with many counts. This chain links TRBV14 with TRBJ1-6; 10 positions match TRBD1. V lost 5 bases and J lost 7; bases outside the gene matches: 11. The CDR3 has 17 residues. Looked up from germline, CDR1 is SGHDN and CDR2 is FVKESK. The CDR3 bases are TGTGCCAGCAGCTGGGGACTGGGGGACAGGGGAAATTCACCCCTCCACTTT. Translated: CASSWGLGDRGNSPLHF.

This clonotype was detected a few times. This sequence joins TRBV20-1 and TRBJ1-2; D perhaps matches TRBD1 (5 bases). The length of the CDR3 is 13 residues. CDR1 and CDR2 from the germline V gene are DFQATT and SNEGSKA (reference sequence). The ends were cut back, 5 bases at V and 5 bases at J, with 15 bases in the middle. The CDR3 DNA is TGCAGTGCTCCCCGACAGTGGGAGTATGGCTACACCTTC. Translated, it gives CSAPRQWEYGYTF.

At least ten counts were recorded for this clonotype. The rearrangement links TRBV5-1 to TRBJ2-3, with D unresolved. Germline V gene data show CDR1 as SGHRS and CDR2 as YFSETQ. The CDR3 covers 11 residues. Trimming pared 7 bases from V and 0 bases from J, leaving 3 bases between. CDR3 region: CASGSTDTQYF. CDR3 sequence (DNA): TGCGCCAGCGGAAGCACAGATACGCAGTATTTT.

The chain combines TRBV28 with TRBJ2-5; possibly TRBD1 or TRBD2 for D (7 bases each). The CDR3 length is 15 residues. Germline lookup yields CDR1 MDHEN and CDR2 SYDVKM. The V end was cut by 2 bases, the J end by 0 bases, with 10 bases between. The CDR3 region is CASSLQGGHQETQYF. In DNA, the CDR3 is TGTGCCAGCAGTTTACAGGGGGGGCACCAAGAGACCCAGTACTTC.

Only a few counts were recorded for this clonotype. The V gene is TRBV12-3 or TRBV12-4, the J gene TRBJ1-4, with D possibly being TRBD1 (5 bases). Trimming left V 2 bases short and J 3 bases short, with 16 bases between. The CDR3 is made up of 17 amino acids. The DNA of the CDR3 is TGTGCCAGCAGTTTAAGGGGATTCCTAGTTGCTAATGAAAAACTGTTTTTT. Protein: CASSLRGFLVANEKLFF.

The chain combines TRBV12-3 or TRBV12-4 with TRBJ2-2, with a tentative D call TRBD2 (5 bases). The CDR3 is 15 residues long. V shed 4 bases and J shed 7 bases, with 16 bases lying between them. The CDR3 is CASSSLVIQSGELFF. The CDR3 DNA reads as TGTGCCAGCAGTTCACTAGTAATCCAAAGCGGGGAGCTGTTTTTT.

In this sample, this clonotype turned up a few times. The chain recombines TRBV5-1 with TRBJ1-6; the D gene is possibly TRBD1 (5 bases). The germline gives CDR1 SGHRS, CDR2 YFSETQ. V was clipped by 0 bases and J by 3 bases, with 10 bases between them. This CDR3 comprises 16 residues. The CDR3 loop is CASSLGGTDYNSPLHF. For the CDR3, the DNA is TGCGCCAGCAGCTTGGGGGGGACGGACTATAATTCACCCCTCCACTTT.

This clonotype showed up just a few times. The rearrangement uses TRBV10-2 and TRBJ2-3; no clear D. From germline, CDR1 is WSHSY and CDR2 SAAADI. V was cut by 0 bases and J by 1 base, with 8 bases left in between. The CDR3 contains 15 residues. This CDR3 is CASSESRTGTDTQYF. The CDR3 region has the DNA TGCGCCAGCAGTGAGTCTAGGACCGGCACAGATACGCAGTATTTT.

This sequence joins TRBV27 and TRBJ2-3; no firm D call. The germline V gene has CDR1 MNHEY and CDR2 SMNVEV (reference sequence). Deletions cut 0 bases from V and 2 bases from J, with 3 bases between. CDR3 length equals 13 residues. The CDR3 DNA reads as TGTGCCAGCAGTTTATCGTACACAGATACGCAGTATTTT. Translating gives CASSLSYTDTQYF.

Concerning this clonotype: A clone one base away is much larger, so this may be a read error. The chain uses TRBV29-1 and TRBJ1-1; D remains ambiguous. The CDR3 is made up of 12 amino acids. V was trimmed by 7 bases and J by 3 bases, leaving 12 bases between them. CDR1 SQVTM and CDR2 ANQGSEA come from the germline V gene. DNA for the CDR3: TGCAGCGCTGCACCCTATGACACTGAAGCTTTCTTT. Residues: CSAAPYDTEAFF.

Many counts were recorded for this clonotype. The rearrangement links TRBV10-3 to TRBJ2-2, with D maybe TRBD1 (6 bases). Trimming removed 7 bases at V and 1 base at J, with 16 bases between. This CDR3 is built from 16 residues. Per the germline V gene, CDR1 is ENHRY and CDR2 is SYGVKD. DNA for the CDR3: TGTGCCATCACGCCCGCCAGGGGCCAGAACACCGGGGAGCTGTTTTTT. Translation: CAITPARGQNTGELFF.

This sequence joins TRBV29-1 and TRBJ1-1; D remains unclear. Germline V lookup: CDR1 SQVTM, CDR2 ANQGSEA. Trimming took off 4 bases at V and 6 bases at J, with 12 bases between the two ends. CDR3 length: 12 amino acids. CDR3 sequence (DNA): TGCAGCGTTGTGTTTCGTGACGCTGAAGCTTTCTTT. As protein: CSVVFRDAEAFF.

This clonotype was counted many times. The rearrangement links TRBV6-1 to TRBJ2-3; TRBD2 aligns across 8 bases. With V trimmed by 0 bases and J by 0 bases, 5 bases remained unmatched. This CDR3 spans 17 amino acids. Germline values: CDR1 MNHNS, CDR2 SASEGT. The CDR3 coding sequence is TGTGCCAGCAGTGAAGCCGGGGGGGCTACTAGCACAGATACGCAGTATTTT. Translated, it gives CASSEAGGATSTDTQYF.

This clonotype has at least ten counts. The rearrangement uses TRBV29-1 and TRBJ2-2; maybe TRBD1 (5 bases). Germline-derived CDR1 and CDR2 are SQVTM and ANQGSEA. CDR3 length equals 15 residues. The V gene lost 4 bases and the J gene lost 3 bases, with 15 bases spanning the gap. The CDR3: CSVGVGRAHTGELFF. In nucleotides, the CDR3 is TGCAGCGTTGGGGTGGGCAGGGCTCACACCGGGGAGCTGTTTTTT.

The rearrangement links TRBV13 to TRBJ2-7, with D tentatively TRBD1 (5 bases). The CDR3 extends over 15 amino acids. Per germline, CDR1 PRHDT and CDR2 FYEKMQ (reference sequence). The CDR3 DNA sequence: TGTGAAAGCAGCTTAGGTATCAGGGCTATGGACGAGCAGTACTTC. Its translation is CESSLGIRAMDEQYF.

In its sample, this clonotype was seen a few times. CDR3 DNA sequence: TGTGCCAGCAGCTCTAGGAACTTTGGAGATACGCAGTATTTT. It encodes CASSSRNFGDTQYF. This chain connects TRBV7-2 to TRBJ2-3; no clear D gene. This CDR3 is 14 amino acids long. Germline values: CDR1 SGHTA, CDR2 FQGNSA. The V end was cut by 4 bases, the J end by 5 bases, with 13 bases between. The full variable domain, completed using reference TRBV7-2 and TRBJ2-3, is GAGVSQSPSNKVTEKGKDVELRCDPISGHTALYWYRQSLGQGLEFLIYFQGNSAPDKSGLPSDRFSAERTGGSVSTLTIQRTQQEDSAVYLCASSSRNFGDTQYFGPGTRLTVL.

This clonotype came up many times. The rearrangement joins TRBV7-2 to TRBJ2-3; 8 bases are a match to TRBD2. J was trimmed by 4 bases and V by 2 bases; bases with no gene match: 11. Germline V lookup: CDR1 SGHTA, CDR2 FQGNSA. The CDR3 sequence is 17 residues long. The CDR3 DNA reads TGTGCCAGCAGCTTAAGGCGGGGGGCTCCTCTCGCAGATACGCAGTATTTT. Encoded protein: CASSLRRGAPLADTQYF.

Only a few counts were recorded for this clonotype. J is TRBJ1-6 and V is TRBV20-1; 7 bases line up with TRBD1. Germline V CDR1 and CDR2: DFQATT, SNEGSKA (reference sequence). Germline trimming cut 1 base from V and 0 bases from J; bases unmatched to any gene: 0. The CDR3 has 15 residues. The CDR3 loop reads CSARGQGSYNSPLHF. The CDR3, as DNA: TGCAGTGCTAGAGGACAGGGCTCCTATAATTCACCCCTCCACTTT.

The chain has TRBV7-8 and TRBJ2-5, with D uncertain. The germline V and J ends were trimmed by 5 bases and 4 bases, with 14 bases remaining between them. Germline CDR1 SGHVS, CDR2 FQNEAQ. The CDR3 runs to 14 residues. The CDR3 sequence is CASSPRSCRETQYF. The CDR3 DNA sequence: TGTGCCAGCAGCCCACGGTCATGTAGAGAGACCCAGTACTTC.

The V gene is TRBV18, the J gene TRBJ2-3, with D uncertain. From germline, CDR1 is KGHSH and CDR2 LQKENI. Trimming removed 2 bases at V and 8 bases at J, with 5 bases between. This CDR3 contains 11 residues. The CDR3 region is CASSPSGTQYF. The CDR3 region has the DNA TGTGCCAGCTCACCATCCGGTACGCAGTATTTT.

This clonotype has only a few counts. CDR3 coding DNA: TGCAGTGCTGAGGACGGACTAAGACAAGAGACCCAGTACTTC. The encoded protein is CSAEDGLRQETQYF. The rearrangement links TRBV20-1 to TRBJ2-5; tentative D call: TRBD2 (6 bases). The V end lost 5 bases, the J end lost 2 bases, and 15 bases lay between the germline ends. This CDR3 has 14 amino acids. Per the germline V gene, CDR1 is DFQATT and CDR2 is SNEGSKA (reference sequence).

Ten or more counts support this clonotype. The chain is built from TRBV5-1 and TRBJ2-3; D is possibly TRBD1 (7 bases). Trimming stripped 3 bases from V and 1 base from J, with 12 bases between. This CDR3 has 15 residues. Germline assignment: CDR1 SGHRS and CDR2 YFSETQ. For the CDR3, the DNA is TGCGCCAGCAGCTCGGGGGACAGCGGCACAGATACGCAGTATTTT. Translating gives CASSSGDSGTDTQYF.

J is TRBJ2-2 and V is TRBV3-1; tentatively, D is TRBD2 (5 bases). This CDR3 comprises 14 residues. Trimming took off 5 bases at V and 5 bases at J, with 12 bases between the two ends. Germline CDR1 reads LGHDT; CDR2 reads YNNKEL (reference sequence). Here the CDR3 DNA reads TGTGCCAGCAGCGGGCTTCGAGGGACCGGGGAGCTGTTTTTT. It is translated as CASSGLRGTGELFF.

This rearrangement joins TRBV23-1 to TRBJ2-1; TRBD1 matches 10 bases. TRBV23-1 is placed among ORFs of uncertain function. CDR3 length equals 16 residues. With 4 bases clipped from V and 3 bases from J, the junction kept 6 bases outside the gene matches. This CDR3 is CASSPQWTGGYNEQFF. In DNA form, the CDR3 reads TGCGCCAGCAGTCCACAATGGACAGGGGGCTACAATGAGCAGTTCTTC.

In nucleotides, the CDR3 is TGCAGTGCTCTGGACAGGGTGAAAGGAAACACCATATATTTT. Residues: CSALDRVKGNTIYF. J is TRBJ1-3 and V is TRBV20-1; 8 bases map to TRBD1. This CDR3 is built from 14 residues. The J segment lost 4 bases and the V segment lost 5 bases, leaving 7 bases of the junction unmatched. Germline lookup yields CDR1 DFQATT and CDR2 SNEGSKA (reference sequence).

This clonotype came up many times. This chain links TRBV6-6 with TRBJ1-1, with D possibly TRBD1 on 5 matching bases. Trimming removed 6 bases at V and 3 bases at J, with 17 bases between. The CDR3 contains 15 residues. Germline V gene lookup returns CDR1 MNHNY and CDR2 SVGAGI (reference sequence). The CDR3 nucleotides are TGTGCCAGCAGCGGCCCCGGGGGAGGGGACACTGAAGCTTTCTTT. Amino acid sequence: CASSGPGGGDTEAFF.

Relative to its sample, this clonotype is medium-sized. The V call is TRBV20-1, the J call TRBJ2-6, with 8 bases aligning to TRBD1. This CDR3 region has 16 residues. Germline V gene data show CDR1 as DFQATT and CDR2 as SNEGSKA (reference sequence). Unmatched junction bases numbered 6, after V lost 4 bases and J lost 1 base. The CDR3 DNA is TGCAGTGCTACCGGGACAGGAGTATCTGGGGCCAACGTCCTGACTTTC. As protein: CSATGTGVSGANVLTF.

In this sample, this clonotype turned up many times. V and J are TRBV12-3 or TRBV12-4 and TRBJ2-4, with 7 bases lining up with TRBD1. Trimming cost V 1 base and J 10 bases; bases outside gene matches: 4. The CDR3 loop spans 13 amino acids. CDR3 amino acids: CASSLGQGDIQYF. The CDR3 DNA is TGTGCCAGCAGTTTAGGACAGGGTGATATTCAGTACTTC.

The chain couples TRBV7-2 to TRBJ2-6; D tentatively fits TRBD1 or TRBD2 (5 bases each). CDR3 length: 18 residues. Trimming removed 3 bases from V and 0 bases from J, with 15 bases in between. Germline CDR1 reads SGHTA; CDR2 reads FQGNSA. The DNA for the CDR3 is TGTGCCAGCAGCTTTCCCCGGGTTGGGGGCTCTGGGGCCAACGTCCTGACTTTC. Amino acid sequence: CASSFPRVGGSGANVLTF.

There are many counts of this clonotype. The J gene is TRBJ1-1, the V gene TRBV11-3, with 10 bases identical to TRBD1. Germline V gene lookup returns CDR1 SGHNT and CDR2 YENEEA. With V trimmed by 5 bases and J by 3 bases, 3 bases remained unmatched. This CDR3 contains 14 residues. The CDR3 loop is CASSRDRGDTEAFF. In DNA form, the CDR3 reads TGTGCCAGCAGCCGGGACAGGGGAGACACTGAAGCTTTCTTT. Full variable domain (outside the CDR3, taken from reference TRBV11-3 and TRBJ1-1): EAGVVQSPRYKIIEKKQPVAFWCNPISGHNTLYWYLQNLGQGPELLIRYENEEAVDDSQLPKDRFSAERLKGVDSTLKIQPAELGDSAVYLCASSRDRGDTEAFFGQGTRLTVV.